Shown below are 12 T cell receptor beta chains from a single sample sequenced in a study of T-cell memory formation after mild COVID-19. MiXCR was run by TCRdb on the 5' RACE reads, yielding one entry per CDR3 protein. Seen here are around 300,000 distinct CDR3 sequences, more than 13% observed once, and the top ten hold around 20%. Sequenced sample: PBMCs or a T cell subset sorted from them (not recorded which). The receptor set was obtained from a man aged 18 to 35 who had mild COVID-19 (a few samples of this study predate the infection). Cell type and time point are not known.

This clonotype was recorded at least ten times. The gene calls are TRBV9 and TRBJ2-7, with D possibly matching TRBD2 (5 bases). The V end was cut by 5 bases, the J end by 5 bases, with 14 bases between. Germline CDR1 and CDR2: SGDLS and YYNGEE. The CDR3 runs to 13 residues. The CDR3, as DNA: TGTGCCAGCAGTGCGGGCAGTGGGGACGAGCAGTACTTC. Protein product: CASSAGSGDEQYF.

CDR3 DNA: TGTGCCAGCAGCTCCGGGGCCCGCACTGGAAACACCATATATTTT. It specifies CASSSGARTGNTIYF. The gene calls are TRBV7-9 and TRBJ1-3; D is perhaps TRBD1 (5 bases). CDR3 length: 15 residues. The V gene's germline CDR1 is SEHNR and CDR2 FQNEAQ (reference sequence). Trimming left V 4 bases short and J 2 bases short, with 12 bases between. Full variable domain (outside the CDR3, taken from reference TRBV7-9 and TRBJ1-3): DTGVSQNPRHKITKRGQNVTFRCDPISEHNRLYWYRQTLGQGPEFLTYFQNEAQLEKSRLLSDRFSAERPKGSFSTLEIQRTEQGDSAMYLCASSSGARTGNTIYFGEGSWLTVV.

This clonotype was observed at least ten times. The chain has TRBV7-3 and TRBJ2-1, with 7 bases matching TRBD1. J was trimmed by 1 base and V by 2 bases; bases with no gene match: 5. This CDR3 region has 16 residues. CDR1 is SGHTA and CDR2 is FQGTGA in the germline V gene. The CDR3 loop is CASSLLAGGSYNEQFF. CDR3 coding DNA: TGTGCCAGCAGCTTATTGGCAGGGGGTTCCTACAATGAGCAGTTCTTC. Full variable domain (outside the CDR3, taken from reference TRBV7-3 and TRBJ2-1): GAGVSQTPSNKVTEKGKYVELRCDPISGHTALYWYRQSLGQGPEFLIYFQGTGAADDSGLPNDRFFAVRPEGSVSTLKIQRTERGDSAVYLCASSLLAGGSYNEQFFGPGTRLTVL.

The genes are TRBV29-1 and TRBJ2-1; 7 positions match TRBD1. J gave up 1 base and V 3 bases, and 3 bases lay outside the gene matches. Germline V lookup: CDR1 SQVTM, CDR2 ANQGSEA. The CDR3 loop spans 14 amino acids. The CDR3 DNA sequence: TGCAGCGTTGAGCGACAGGGTTCCTACAATGAGCAGTTCTTC. Protein sequence: CSVERQGSYNEQFF.

There are a few counts of this clonotype. The V call is TRBV7-9, the J call TRBJ2-2, with 9 bases that match TRBD1. This CDR3 region has 19 residues. The germline V gene encodes CDR1 SEHNR and CDR2 FQNEAQ (reference sequence). Trimming cost V 4 bases and J 7 bases; bases outside gene matches: 19. The CDR3 here is CASSSTQLDPGTGIGELFF. The CDR3 nucleotides are TGTGCCAGCAGCTCCACACAGTTGGATCCCGGGACAGGGATCGGGGAGCTGTTTTTT. The entire variable domain, with the rest obtained from reference TRBV7-9 and TRBJ2-2, is as follows: DTGVSQNPRHKITKRGQNVTFRCDPISEHNRLYWYRQTLGQGPEFLTYFQNEAQLEKSRLLSDRFSAERPKGSFSTLEIQRTEQGDSAMYLCASSSTQLDPGTGIGELFFGEGSRLTVL.

The chain links TRBV9 to TRBJ1-4; no clear D. The germline V gene encodes CDR1 SGDLS and CDR2 YYNGEE. V lost 3 bases to trimming and J lost 4 bases, with 22 bases between them. This CDR3 has 18 residues. CDR3 in amino acids: CASSAIHLAGSYNEKLFF. CDR3 DNA sequence: TGTGCCAGCAGCGCCATTCACCTGGCGGGGTCTTATAATGAAAAACTGTTTTTT.

The V call is TRBV9, the J call TRBJ1-1; D possibly corresponds to TRBD1 (5 bases). The CDR3 contains 14 residues. The V gene lost 0 bases and the J gene lost 4 bases, with 10 bases spanning the gap. The germline V gene encodes CDR1 SGDLS and CDR2 YYNGEE. CDR3 sequence: CASSVVTGSTEAFF. The CDR3 DNA sequence: TGTGCCAGCAGCGTAGTCACAGGTTCCACTGAAGCTTTCTTT. Together with reference TRBV9 and TRBJ1-1, the CDR3 gives the full variable domain: DSGVTQTPKHLITATGQRVTLRCSPRSGDLSVYWYQQSLDQGLQFLIQYYNGEERAKGNILERFSAQQFPDLHSELNLSSLELGDSALYFCASSVVTGSTEAFFGQGTRLTVV.

The CDR3 nucleotides are TGCAGCGTTGCCCGGGGCAGGGGCTACGAGCAGTACGTC. Encoded protein: CSVARGRGYEQYV. The chain uses TRBV29-1 and TRBJ2-7; D perhaps matches TRBD1 (6 bases). The length of the CDR3 is 13 residues. Germline V gives CDR1 SQVTM, CDR2 ANQGSEA. Trimming shortened V by 4 bases and J by 3 bases, and 13 bases separated the two germline ends.

This clonotype was seen a few times. This chain joins TRBV7-2 and TRBJ2-1; 7 bases map to TRBD2. V gave up 4 bases and J gave up 4 bases; unmatched junction bases: 7. Germline CDR1 and CDR2: SGHTA and FQGNSA. CDR3 length: 15 residues. As DNA, the CDR3 is TGTGCCAGCAGCTCCGGGGGGACCAGATACAATGAGCAGTTCTTC. This codes for CASSSGGTRYNEQFF.

This chain joins TRBV7-8 and TRBJ2-7; D unresolved. V shed 4 bases and J shed 3 bases, with 13 bases lying between them. There are 14 residues in the CDR3. The V gene's germline CDR1 is SGHVS and CDR2 FQNEAQ. In DNA, the CDR3 is TGTGCCAGCAGCTCCCCGGACGGAGTCTACGAGCAGTACTTC. This gives the protein CASSSPDGVYEQYF.

V and J are TRBV4-1 and TRBJ1-1; D is undetermined. V dropped 0 bases and J dropped 8 bases, with 13 bases sitting between them. Germline CDR1 reads MGHRA; CDR2 reads YSYEKL. The CDR3 totals 14 residues. The CDR3: CASSQEVQTLEAFF. The DNA for the CDR3 is TGCGCCAGCAGCCAAGAGGTACAGACGCTAGAAGCTTTCTTT.

The chain links TRBV18 to TRBJ1-5, with 8 bases lining up with TRBD1. The CDR3 runs 18 residues. Germline CDR1 KGHSH, CDR2 LQKENI. Trimming removed 4 bases from V and 1 base from J; junction bases left unmatched: 12. The CDR3: CASSLNDRGGASNQPQHF. For the CDR3, the DNA is TGTGCCAGCTCACTCAACGACAGGGGAGGAGCGAGCAATCAGCCCCAGCATTTT.